Listed here is a single T cell receptor (beta chain). At the DNA level, this CDR3 is encoded by other sequences in the same sample as well. This sample was taken from a study of shared clonotypes between healthy human individuals. Study information: Donors, aged 18 to 49, were two women and a few men.

Genomic DNA of every subset was divided equally among multiple immunoSEQ plates. This table comes from immunoSEQ multiplex PCR, and its TCRdb copy is limited to in-frame clones, with some not included. This sample has more than 400,000 clones, with more than 65% found just once. This TCR was recovered from a woman aged 40 to 50 in good health. Some clones in this sample may be carry-over from other donors' samples. The sequenced sample was PBMCs.

The CDR3 bases are TGTGCCAGCAGCTTGGCCGGGGGGGACCAGCCCCAGCATTTT. Amino acids: CASSLAGGDQPQHF. This chain uses TRBV5-6 with TRBJ1-5; tentatively, D is TRBD1 (5 bases). This CDR3 has 14 residues. Germline CDR1 and CDR2: SGHDT and YYEEEE. V lost 0 bases and J 7 bases, leaving 11 bases between the germline ends.